One sample yielded the 18 T cell receptor beta chains listed below, sequenced in a study of tumor and adjacent non-tumor tissue in lung cancer. TCRbeta libraries were built with three rounds of nested PCR, modified from ARM-PCR. In TCRdb, the multiplex PCR reads were re-called with MiXCR into one record per CDR3 protein. The sample carries 76,000 or so distinct CDR3 sequences, 65% to 75% recorded once. The template was RNA from unsorted bulk tissue. The sequenced material came from lung tumor tissue. The receptors were sampled from a woman between 65 and 79 years old with non-small cell lung cancer.

Details on this clonotype: This could be a read error, since a much larger clone is one nucleotide away. The gene calls are TRBV5-1 and TRBJ1-1, with D perhaps matching TRBD1 (5 bases). Germline loops: CDR1 SGHRS, CDR2 YFSETQ. The CDR3 is 15 amino acids. CDR3 bases: TGCGCCAGCAGCGCGTCGACAGCGGCGAGCACTGTAGCTTTCTTT. It yields the protein CASSASTAASTVAFF.

The rearrangement links TRBV6-6 to TRBJ2-3; a weak D match, TRBD1 (5 bases). This CDR3 contains 12 residues. Germline lookup yields CDR1 MNHNY and CDR2 SVGAGI (reference sequence). The V end was cut by 5 bases, the J end by 9 bases, with 12 bases between. The CDR3 spells CASSLTRGTQYF. The CDR3 DNA sequence: TGTGCCAGCAGTCTTACAAGGGGCACGCAGTATTTT.

The DNA for the CDR3 is TGCACTGTTGAAAATGTAGCGGGAGAGACGCAGTATTTT. This gives the protein CTVENVAGETQYF. This chain uses TRBV29-1 with TRBJ2-3; 9 bases fit TRBD2. This CDR3 region has 13 residues. Germline CDR1 and CDR2: SQVTM and ANQGSEA.

On this clonotype itself: Possible read error: a much larger clone is one base away. The chain recombines TRBV11-2 with TRBJ2-7; no firm D call. This CDR3 comprises 13 residues. Germline-derived CDR1 and CDR2 are SGHAT and FQNNGV. As DNA, the CDR3 is TGTGCCAGCAGCTTTGACTTGGCCTACAAGCAGTACTTC. Translation: CASSFDLAYKQYF.

About this clonotype: No conserved phenylalanine or tryptophan ends this CDR3, so it is likely a read error. The chain uses TRBV4-1 and TRBJ2-7, with D possibly being TRBD1 (5 bases). The CDR3 covers 14 residues. Germline loops: CDR1 MGHRA, CDR2 YSYEKL. The V end lost 2 bases, the J end lost 2 bases, and 10 bases lay between the germline ends. CDR3 sequence: CASSQNRQAYEQYL. As DNA, the CDR3 is TGCGCCAGCAGCCAAAACAGGCAAGCCTACGAGCAGTACCTC.

About this clonotype itself: A read error may produce the germline difference seen at one junction end. CDR3 loop: CTSGSVTGVLETRYF. The CDR3, as DNA: TGTACTAGTGGTTCCGTGACAGGGGTGTTAGAGACCCGGTACTTC. This chain joins TRBV12-5 and TRBJ2-5; 8 bases are shared with TRBD1. CDR3 length equals 15 residues. In germline, CDR1 is LGHNT, CDR2 FRNRAP.

As to this clonotype: A single base separates this from a much larger clone, so it may be a read error. CDR3 nucleotides: TGTGCCTGGACCTCTTTAGCGGGTCCCTGCGAGCAGTACTTC. Encoded protein: CAWTSLAGPCEQYF. This chain uses TRBV30 with TRBJ2-7; TRBD2 matches at 7 bases. Germline V gives CDR1 GTSNPN, CDR2 SVGIG (reference sequence). This CDR3 contains 14 residues. The V segment lost 4 bases and the J segment 6 bases; nucleotides outside the gene matches: 12.

The rearrangement links TRBV13 to TRBJ2-7; D unresolved. Trimming shortened V by 1 base and J by 9 bases, and 19 bases separated the two germline ends. Per the germline V gene, CDR1 is PRHDT and CDR2 is FYEKMQ (reference sequence). The CDR3 totals 15 residues. The CDR3 DNA is TGTGCCAGCAGCTTAGTTGCCAGCCCTCATCACGTGCAGTACTTC. Translating it yields CASSLVASPHHVQYF.

Notes on this clonotype: Compared with germline, one end of the junction differs, possibly owing to a read error. The chain employs TRBV10-2 and TRBJ2-7, with TRBD2 matching over 8 bases. Germline CDR1 reads WSHSY; CDR2 reads SAAADI. The CDR3 covers 13 residues. The CDR3 protein is CATTSGSSYEQHF. The CDR3 DNA sequence: TGCGCCACTACTAGCGGAAGCTCCTACGAGCAGCATTTC.

With respect to this clonotype: This may be a read error: a much more frequent sequence differs by one nucleotide. The CDR3 end shows no conserved phenylalanine or tryptophan, and so a read error is likely. The gene calls are TRBV10-3 and TRBJ2-1; the D gene is possibly TRBD2 (7 bases). Germline CDR1 ENHRY, CDR2 SYGVKD. This CDR3 comprises 11 residues. V lost 4 bases to trimming and J lost 12 bases, with 10 bases between them. This CDR3 is CAISGGGRQFC. The CDR3 DNA is TGTGCCATCAGTGGGGGGGGGCGGCAGTTCTGC.

As to this clonotype: One junction end does not reproduce the germline sequence, and a read error may be involved. The J gene is TRBJ2-7, the V gene TRBV11-1; 11 nucleotides line up with TRBD1. The length of the CDR3 is 13 residues. Germline CDR1 SGHAT, CDR2 FQDESV (reference sequence). CDR3 sequence reads: CASRRTGGYEQHF. The CDR3 region has the DNA TGTGCCAGTAGGAGGACAGGGGGCTACGAGCAGCACTTC.

This chain uses TRBV12-3 or TRBV12-4 with TRBJ1-2; D not resolved. V shed 9 bases and J shed 8 bases, with 16 bases lying between them. The CDR3 runs 12 residues. CDR3 nucleotide sequence: TGTGCCAGTAGCCCGGGCCGGAGGGGCTACACCTTC. Its protein is CASSPGRRGYTF.

This clonotype showed up many times. One base away lies a much larger clone, so this may be a sequencing read error. V is TRBV6-2 or TRBV6-3 and J is TRBJ1-3; a possible D gene is TRBD1 (5 bases). Germline assignment: CDR1 MNHEY and CDR2 SVGEGT. This CDR3 is built from 16 residues. The DNA for the CDR3 is TGTGCCAGCAACGATCCGGGGCCAGTTTCTGGAAACACCATGTATTTT. Residues: CASNDPGPVSGNTMYF.

As regards this clonotype: The junction shows a germline mismatch at one end, possibly a read error. The chain employs TRBV5-1 and TRBJ2-2, with 9 bases aligning to TRBD2. Germline V gene lookup returns CDR1 SGHRS and CDR2 YFSETQ. CDR3 length: 16 residues. As DNA, the CDR3 is TGCGCCAGTAGAAAGACTAGCGGTTTGGGGACCGGGGACCTGTTTTTT. Translating gives CASRKTSGLGTGDLFF.

This clonotype came up many times. V gene TRBV24-1 combines with J gene TRBJ2-3; D ambiguous. The V end was cut by 4 bases, the J end by 4 bases, with 11 bases between. The V gene's germline CDR1 is KGHDR and CDR2 SFDVKD. The CDR3 spans 14 residues. The DNA of the CDR3 is TGTGCCACCAGTGAATCCACACTCCCAGATACGCAGTATTTT. It specifies CATSESTLPDTQYF.

This clonotype appeared a single time. Here the CDR3 reads CASSLGTVHNSPLHF. In DNA, the CDR3 is TGCGCCAGCAGCTTGGGGACAGTGCATAATTCACCCCTCCACTTT. The rearrangement joins TRBV5-1 to TRBJ1-6, with D perhaps TRBD1 (6 bases). With 0 bases removed from V and 5 bases from J, the gap between germline ends came to 9 bases. CDR1 and CDR2 (germline): SGHRS, YFSETQ. The CDR3 covers 15 residues.

Note on this clonotype: Relative to the germline gene, one junction end is altered; a read error may explain this. The chain employs TRBV28 and TRBJ1-2; D ambiguous. This CDR3 is 15 amino acids long. The germline CDR1 and CDR2 sequences are MDHEN and SYDVKM. For the CDR3, the DNA is TGTGCCAGCAGTGACTCCAGGACTACACATTATGGCTACGCCTTC. It specifies CASSDSRTTHYGYAF.

A note on this clonotype: This is likely a read error, given that the CDR3 carries no conserved phenylalanine or tryptophan at its end. Because the CDR3's place on the DNA is in doubt, the DNA is left out and the CDR3 is given as listed by TCRdb. The genes are TRBV12-3 or TRBV12-4 and TRBJ2-3; TRBD2 reflects the table's D call only, with no check against the DNA. The CDR3 is 13 amino acids long, termini counted. CDR3 sequence reads: CASSTTTGDTHYL.